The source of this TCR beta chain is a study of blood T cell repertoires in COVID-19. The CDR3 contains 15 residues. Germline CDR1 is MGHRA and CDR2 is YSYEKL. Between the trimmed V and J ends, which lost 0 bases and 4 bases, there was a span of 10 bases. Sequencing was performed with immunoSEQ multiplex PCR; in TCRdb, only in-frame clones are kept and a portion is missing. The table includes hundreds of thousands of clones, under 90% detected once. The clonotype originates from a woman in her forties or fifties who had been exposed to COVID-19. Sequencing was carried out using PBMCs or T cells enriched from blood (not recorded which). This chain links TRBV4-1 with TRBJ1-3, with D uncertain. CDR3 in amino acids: CASSQDSGEGNTIYF. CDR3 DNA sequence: TGCGCCAGCAGCCAAGATTCCGGTGAGGGAAACACCATATATTTT.